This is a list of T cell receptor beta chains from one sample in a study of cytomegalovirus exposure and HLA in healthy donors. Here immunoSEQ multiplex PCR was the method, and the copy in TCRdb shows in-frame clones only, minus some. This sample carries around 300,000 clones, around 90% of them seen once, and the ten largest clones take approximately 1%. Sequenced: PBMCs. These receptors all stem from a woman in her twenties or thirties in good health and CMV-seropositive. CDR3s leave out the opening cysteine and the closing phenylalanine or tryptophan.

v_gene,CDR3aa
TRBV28,ASSPLGGGYT
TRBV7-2,ASSLGDSSYEQY
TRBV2,ASSSSGGALTDTQY
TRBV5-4,ASSSPGTHSGNTIY
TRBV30,AWSLKTSLDTQY
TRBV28,ASSSPGRVAYEQY
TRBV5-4,ASSLALDPYNEQF
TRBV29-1,SVDLSWGGSGDTDTQY
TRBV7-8,ASSFTAGETQY
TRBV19,ASSPGSGGTEAF
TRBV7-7,ASSLGLAGVGEQF
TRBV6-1,ASSEASAGTNVLT
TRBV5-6,ASSLGRVSYEQY
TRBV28,ASSLTSGSFDEQY
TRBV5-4,ASSVDLSYNEQF
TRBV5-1,ASSSRLAGGITYEQY
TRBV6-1,ASSGTGDPSGNTIY
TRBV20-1,SANQDTEAF
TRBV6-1,ASSGDRGNQPQH
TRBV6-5,ASSYSNTEAF
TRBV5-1,ASSLSGAQETQY
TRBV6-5,ASRGVGSNQPQH
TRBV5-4,ASSGPNTEAF
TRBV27,ASSLSDYINEQF
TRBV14,ASSHWTPYEQY
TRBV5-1,ASSLDPLNEQF
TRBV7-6,ASSDGTGIPVSYNSPLH
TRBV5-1,ASNPDRGNTIY
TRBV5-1,ASSLDTSGTDTQY
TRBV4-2,ASSQPRGGSSLGTDTQY
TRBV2,ASIRAEGGEQF
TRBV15,ATRNRGGIRSYEQY
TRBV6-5,ASSYLTGQQETQY
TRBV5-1,ASSPGQTLREQY
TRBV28,ASTTGAAASREVYEQY
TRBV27,ASTPGISYNEQF
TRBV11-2,ASSLMPRGSYEQY
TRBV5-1,ASSLAGELEETQY
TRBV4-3,ASSPGTVYNSPLH
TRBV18,ASSRTGIISGANVLT
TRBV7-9,ASSKDGWTAPEAF
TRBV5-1,ASSFRGFGDEKLF
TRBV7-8,ASSATSGRTGNEQF
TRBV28,ASSQDRVNTGELF
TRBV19,ASSPGQTYEQY
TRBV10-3,AISDRDAPNSPLH
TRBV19,ASSIQVSGQGNEQF
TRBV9,ASSALQGAQETQY
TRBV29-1,SVFDRGQGAIGNTIY